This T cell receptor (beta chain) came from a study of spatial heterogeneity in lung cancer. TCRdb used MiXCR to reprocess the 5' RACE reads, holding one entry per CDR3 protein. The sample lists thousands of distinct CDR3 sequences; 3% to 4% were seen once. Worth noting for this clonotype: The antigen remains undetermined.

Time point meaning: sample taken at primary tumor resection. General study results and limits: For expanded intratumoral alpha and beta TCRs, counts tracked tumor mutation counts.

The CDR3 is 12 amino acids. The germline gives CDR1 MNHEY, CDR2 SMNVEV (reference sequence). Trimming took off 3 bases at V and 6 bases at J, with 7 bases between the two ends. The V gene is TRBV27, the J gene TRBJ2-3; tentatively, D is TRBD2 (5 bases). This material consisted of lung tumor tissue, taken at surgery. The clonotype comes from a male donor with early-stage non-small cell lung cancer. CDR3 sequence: CASSFGGDTQYF. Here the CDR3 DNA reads TGTGCCAGCAGTTTCGGCGGGGATACGCAGTATTTT.